This T cell receptor beta chain was recorded in a study of T-cell reconstitution after alpha-beta-depleted transplantation in children. V was shortened by 1 base and J by 6 bases, with 12 bases between the two germline ends. Germline loops: CDR1 SGHTA, CDR2 FQGNSA. The CDR3 extends over 15 amino acids. TCRbeta library preparation incorporated unique molecular identifiers. Using its own MiXCR run on the PCR reads, TCRdb lists one record per CDR3 protein. The sample shows approximately 590,000 distinct CDR3 sequences, 8% to 11% of them seen only once. This clonotype was counted a few times. The sequences come from PBMCs from the stem cell graft donor, collected from the stem cell graft. The clonotype was recovered from a human donor who donated a stem cell graft to a child with acute myeloid leukemia. This sequence joins TRBV7-2 and TRBJ2-2, with no clear D. The CDR3 nucleotides read TGTGCCAGCAGCTTAGTTAGTCGAAGCTCCGGGGAGCTGTTTTTT. This encodes CASSLVSRSSGELFF.